This T cell receptor (beta chain) emerged from a study of shared clonotypes between healthy human individuals. Study-wide background: For every donor, three CD4 naive, three CD4 memory, two CD8 naive and one CD8 memory plates were used. The study, taken as a whole, reports: Among donors, the sharing of clonotypes was expected to be influenced by sequencing depth.

The naive CD8 subset, CD45RO-negative cells positively selected for CCR7, excluded terminally differentiated effector memory CD45RA+ cells. The donors were all Caucasian adults (living in Nashville, Tennessee). Libraries were prepared by immunoSEQ multiplex PCR; TCRdb keeps only in-frame clonotypes and omits some of them. The table includes around 2,100,000 clones, approximately 94% detected once. Turning to this clone: Its antigen is unknown.

The source material was naive CD8+ T cells sorted from blood. The TCR comes from a man aged 18 to 35 in good health.

The CDR3 region has the DNA TGTGCCAGCAGTTTATCGGTCCTGAACACCGGGGAGCTGTTTTTT. Residues: CASSLSVLNTGELFF. V gene TRBV27 combines with J gene TRBJ2-2, with D uncertain. CDR1 is MNHEY and CDR2 is SMNVEV in the germline V gene (reference sequence). The CDR3 is 15 amino acids. The ends were cut back, 0 bases at V and 1 base at J, with 6 bases in the middle.